This TCR beta chain appears in the sequencing data of a study of regulatory T cells in long-lasting Graves disease. Study context: Over 5 years of antithyroid drugs plus positive TSH receptor antibodies defined persistent Graves' disease. Findings of the study overall: Whereas new patients shared 950 to 1,000 public clonotypes, persistent patients shared more, at under 3,500. Accuracy was possibly reduced by small sample size.

Time point indicated: persistent/refractory GD, antithyroid drugs over 5 years with positive TRAb. PBMCs were the source of the RNA used for TCR sequencing. CDR3 regions were amplified by Arm-PCR using iRepertoire HTBI primers to build TCR beta libraries. MiXCR was run by TCRdb on the multiplex PCR reads, yielding one entry per CDR3 protein. The table shows over 650,000 distinct CDR3 sequences, with 25% to 30% occurring only once. From germline, CDR1 is SEHNR and CDR2 FQNEAQ (reference sequence). The CDR3 length is 13 residues. V lost 5 bases to trimming and J lost 8 bases, with 12 bases between them. This clonotype has a handful of counts. The antigen is unknown.

The chain recombines TRBV7-9 with TRBJ1-4, with D uncertain. The TCR originated in a female donor with Graves disease. This specimen consisted of peripheral blood mononuclear cells (PBMCs), obtained when the disease was refractory, from a patient treated with antithyroid drugs. DNA for the CDR3: TGTGCCAGCAGCCTTCCCGGGAACGAAAAACTGTTTTTT. Protein product: CASSLPGNEKLFF.